This TCR beta chain was obtained from a study of blood T cell repertoires in COVID-19. The overall study: There were acute and convalescent COVID-19 samples, and they came from the United States, Italy and Spain. From T cells, B-cell-depleted T cells, or PBMCs came the material, which was cDNA or gDNA.

In the study's own analysis: Amplified reference gene primers provided the basis for estimating nucleated cell counts. Profiled with immunoSEQ multiplex PCR; TCRdb holds only in-frame clones, not every one. Clone size and the V and J calls come from that table; the DNA yielded D and trimming. In the table there are around 290,000 clones, about 89% of which are singletons. The clonotype was recovered from a middle-aged man with acute or convalescent COVID-19. Sequencing used peripheral blood.

The CDR3 DNA reads TGTGCCAGCAGCGTAGGCGGGGGGCGGACAGATACGCAGTATTTT. Its translation is CASSVGGGRTDTQYF. The V and J genes are TRBV9 and TRBJ2-3, with 8 bases that match TRBD2. This CDR3 is built from 15 residues. Germline V CDR1 and CDR2: SGDLS, YYNGEE. J was trimmed by 3 bases and V by 0 bases; bases with no gene match: 3.